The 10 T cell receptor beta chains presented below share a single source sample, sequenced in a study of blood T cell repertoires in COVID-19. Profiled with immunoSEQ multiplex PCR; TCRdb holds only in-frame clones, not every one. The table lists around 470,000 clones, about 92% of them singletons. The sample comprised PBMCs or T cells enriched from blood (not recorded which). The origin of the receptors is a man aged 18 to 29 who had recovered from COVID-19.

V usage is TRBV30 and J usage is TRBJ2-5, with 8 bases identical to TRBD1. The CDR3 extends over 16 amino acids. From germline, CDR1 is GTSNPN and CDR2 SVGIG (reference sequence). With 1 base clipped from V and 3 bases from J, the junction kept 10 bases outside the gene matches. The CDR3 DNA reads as TGTGCCTGGAGTGATGGGGGTTTGACAGGGGAAGAGACCCAGTACTTC. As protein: CAWSDGGLTGEETQYF. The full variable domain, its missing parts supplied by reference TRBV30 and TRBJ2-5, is SQTIHQWPATLVQPVGSPLSLECTVEGTSNPNLYWYRQAAGRGLQLLFYSVGIGQISSEVPQNLSASRPQDRQFILSSKKLLLSDSGFYLCAWSDGGLTGEETQYFGPGTRLLVL.

Here the CDR3 reads CASSRIEEDTQYF. The CDR3 nucleotides are TGTGCCAGCAGCCGTATTGAGGAGGATACGCAGTATTTT. The genes are TRBV7-9 and TRBJ2-3; no clear D gene. V was clipped by 5 bases and J by 6 bases, with 12 bases between them. This CDR3 is 13 amino acids long. CDR1 is SEHNR, CDR2 FQNEAQ, per germline (reference sequence).

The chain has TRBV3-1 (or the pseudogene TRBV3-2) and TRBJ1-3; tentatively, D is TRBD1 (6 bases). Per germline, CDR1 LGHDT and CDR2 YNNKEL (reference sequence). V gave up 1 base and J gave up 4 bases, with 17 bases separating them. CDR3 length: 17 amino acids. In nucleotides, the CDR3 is TGTGCCAGCAGCCAAGGGACAGCTACTCAGGGGGGAAACACCATATATTTT. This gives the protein CASSQGTATQGGNTIYF.

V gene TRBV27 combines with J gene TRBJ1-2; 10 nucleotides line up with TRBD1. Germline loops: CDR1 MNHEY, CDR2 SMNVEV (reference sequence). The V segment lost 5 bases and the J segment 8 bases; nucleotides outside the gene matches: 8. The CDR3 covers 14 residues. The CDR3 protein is CASSIGQGEGGYTF. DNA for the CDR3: TGTGCCAGCAGTATAGGACAGGGGGAGGGAGGCTACACCTTC.

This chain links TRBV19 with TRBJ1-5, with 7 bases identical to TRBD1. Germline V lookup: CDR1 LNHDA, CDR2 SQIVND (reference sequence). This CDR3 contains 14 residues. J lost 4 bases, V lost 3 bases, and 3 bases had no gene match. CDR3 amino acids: CASSMGQLNQPQHF. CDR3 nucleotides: TGTGCCAGTAGTATGGGACAGTTAAATCAGCCCCAGCATTTT.

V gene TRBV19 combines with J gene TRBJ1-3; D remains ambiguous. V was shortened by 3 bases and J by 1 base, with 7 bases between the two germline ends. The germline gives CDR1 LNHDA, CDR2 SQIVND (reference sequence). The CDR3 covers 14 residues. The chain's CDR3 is CASSILGSGNTIYF. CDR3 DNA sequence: TGTGCCAGTAGTATTCTCGGGTCTGGAAACACCATATATTTT.

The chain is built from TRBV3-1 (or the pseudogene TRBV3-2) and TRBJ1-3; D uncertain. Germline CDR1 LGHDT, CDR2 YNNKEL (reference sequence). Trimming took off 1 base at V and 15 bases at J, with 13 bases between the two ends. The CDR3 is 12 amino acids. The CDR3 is CASSQVGVYKYF. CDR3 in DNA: TGTGCCAGCAGCCAAGTCGGAGTTTACAAATATTTT.

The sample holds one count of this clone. The CDR3 DNA follows: TGTGCCAGCAGCTTAGGATTAGGGGCCTATGGCTACACCTTC. Translated: CASSLGLGAYGYTF. The chain combines TRBV11-2 with TRBJ1-2, with a weak D call TRBD1 (5 bases). Germline V lookup: CDR1 SGHAT, CDR2 FQNNGV. The CDR3 length is 14 residues. Trimming removed 1 base at V and 4 bases at J, with 10 bases between.

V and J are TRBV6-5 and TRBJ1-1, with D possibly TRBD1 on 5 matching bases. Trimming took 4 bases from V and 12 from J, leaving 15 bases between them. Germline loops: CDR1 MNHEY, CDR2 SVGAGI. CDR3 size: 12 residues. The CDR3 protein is CASSFGAGKTFF. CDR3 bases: TGTGCCAGCAGTTTTGGGGCAGGGAAAACTTTCTTT.

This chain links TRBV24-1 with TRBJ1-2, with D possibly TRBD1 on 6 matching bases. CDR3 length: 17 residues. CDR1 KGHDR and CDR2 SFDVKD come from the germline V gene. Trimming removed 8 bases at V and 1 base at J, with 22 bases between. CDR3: CATISPDGTKGNYGYTF. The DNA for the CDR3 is TGTGCCACCATTTCTCCCGATGGGACAAAAGGTAACTATGGCTACACCTTC.